Below, one T cell receptor (beta chain) is given with its context. This receptor's antigen is unknown. No base-level quality is on record; no much larger clone is a single base apart. The CDR3 runs 14 amino acids, cysteine and phenylalanine included. CDR3 DNA only is kept here, 42 bases in frame from base 1. According to the germline V gene (reference sequence), CDR1 reads LNHDA and CDR2 reads SQIVND. From V the trimming removes 9 bases and from J it removes 1 base, while the gene matches leave 5 bases of the junction unaccounted for. The data derive from a study of blood T cell repertoires in COVID-19 (dated by TCRdb to the early 2020s). At the level of the whole study: Samples covering the acute and convalescent phases of COVID-19 were provided by collaborators in the United States, Italy and Spain. The repertoires were released in a freely available public database intended as a resource for research on the immune response to SARS-CoV-2. Deeply sampled blood TCRbeta repertoires from subjects exposed to, actively infected with, or recovered from COVID-19 were included in the dataset. Samples were obtained from the ongoing ImmuneRACE study (first 160 participants) and from roughly 1,300 subjects provided by 6 global collaborators. Nearly every sample came with metadata listing a de-identified subject ID, COVID-19 status, age in years and sex. Where available, HLA class I and class II types were taken from metadata supplied by the sample provider and were not determined by assay-based typing. The material from the prospective study consisted of cDNA or gDNA derived from T cells, B-cell-depleted T cells, or PBMCs.

TCRbeta CDR3 regions were amplified from genomic DNA using the immunoSEQ Assay, a bias-controlled multiplex PCR. As for the authors' bioinformatics: The number of nucleated cells in each sample was estimated from the amplification of reference gene primers within the assay. To quantify the absolute abundance of each unique TCRbeta CDR3 rearrangement, sequence reads were collapsed and filtered. Productive Simpson clonality was computed per sample as the square root of Simpson's diversity index over productive rearrangements. Sourced from immuneACCESS, this table was stored by TCRdb with only in-frame sequences that have V and J called. A share of the clones is absent; for the studies checked, an unresolved V gene accounts for under half, and the remainder has no known explanation. That table supplies the V and J calls and clone size; D and trimming were determined from the DNA. The sample contains about 88,000 clones, approximately 86% of them found a single time. Around 15% of the sample rests with the top ten.

What the research found in general, with its limitations: The quantity of clinical and demographic metadata differed by source and by participant and was supplied without curation.

Each collaborating institution followed its own protocols to collect whole blood in K2EDTA tubes. For TCRbeta analysis, collaborator samples were shipped as frozen whole blood, as isolated PBMCs, or as DNA extracted from either sample type. This receptor was identified in a male donor with acute or convalescent COVID-19. Sequencing was carried out using peripheral blood. The V and J segments used are TRBV19 and TRBJ2-2; the central 7 bases match TRBD1. In nucleotides, the sequence is TGTGCCAGCTCCGGGACAGTGAACACCGGGGAGCTGTTTTTT. It codes for CASSGTVNTGELFF.